The rows below give T cell receptor beta chains drawn from one sample of a study of Ad26.COV2.S vaccination and SARS-CoV-2 variants. Method: immunoSEQ multiplex PCR; TCRdb's copy keeps in-frame clones and lacks some. The sample records 350,000 to 500,000 clones, 88% being singletons. This sample comprised peripheral blood, obtained in a trial of Ad26.COV2.S vaccine versus placebo. Source of these receptors: a person between 18 and 65 years old who received the Ad26.COV2.S COVID-19 vaccine or a placebo. CDR3s include the opening cysteine and the closing phenylalanine or tryptophan. D genes are given only for firm matches. Part of the rows lack a size; the others show once, few, many or a class for expanded clones.

V	size	J	D	DNA	CDR3
TRBV3-1/TRBV3-2	once	TRBJ2-1	TRBD2	TGTGCCAGCAGCCCTCGGGGGGGAGCGGGGGCGATGCACAATGAGCAGTTCTTC	CASSPRGGAGAMHNEQFF
TRBV11-2	-	TRBJ2-7	TRBD1	TGTGCCAGCAGCTCCTTGGCGACAGGGGGCATGTACGAGCAGTACTTC	CASSSLATGGMYEQYF
TRBV7-3	-	TRBJ2-3	TRBD2	TGTGCCAGCAGCTCCGAACTAGCGGCCAACACAGATACGCAGTATTTT	CASSSELAANTDTQYF
TRBV5-1	-	TRBJ1-2	-	TGCGCCAGCAGCTTGGTGTATTCAGGACGGAACTATGGCTACACCTTC	CASSLVYSGRNYGYTF
TRBV25-1	-	TRBJ2-6	-	TGTGCCAGCACAGGTACTGGGGCCAACGTCCTGACTTTC	CASTGTGANVLTF
TRBV9	-	TRBJ2-7	TRBD2	TGTGCCAGCAGCCCCCGGGATACTAGCGGGGGGTATGGTGACGAGCAGTACTTC	CASSPRDTSGGYGDEQYF
TRBV19	-	TRBJ1-2	-	TGTGCCAGTAGTATTTCACGGTCTTCTGGCTACACCTTC	CASSISRSSGYTF
TRBV6-1	-	TRBJ1-2	TRBD1	TGTGCCAGCAGTGAAGCAAATACAGGGGTTATTAACTATGGCTACACCTTC	CASSEANTGVINYGYTF
TRBV11-2	-	TRBJ2-7	-	TGTGCCAGCAGCTTAGAGGGCAGCCGCATGTACTTC	CASSLEGSRMYF
TRBV7-2	-	TRBJ2-1	TRBD2	TGTGCCAGCAGCTTAGCGATAGGGCGGGGGGGCCGTGAGCAGTTCTTC	CASSLAIGRGGREQFF
TRBV21-1	-	TRBJ2-7	-	TGTGCCAGCAGCAATTTGTGGAAACACTTCTACGAGCAGTACTTC	CASSNLWKHFYEQYF
TRBV7-2	-	TRBJ2-5	-	TGTGCCAGCAGCTTAGCGGTCCAAGAGACCCAGTACTTC	CASSLAVQETQYF
TRBV5-4	-	TRBJ1-1	-	TGTGCCAGCAGCTCGAGGGTTGGCGAACCTTACACTGAAGCTTTCTTT	CASSSRVGEPYTEAFF
TRBV19	-	TRBJ1-5	-	TGTGCCAGTAGTTCCCTCCCCGGGACCCTAAATCAGCCCCAGCATTTT	CASSSLPGTLNQPQHF
TRBV7-2	-	TRBJ2-3	TRBD2	TGTGCCAGCAGCCCCGGGACTAGCGGGGTTGATACGCAGTATTTT	CASSPGTSGVDTQYF
TRBV19	-	TRBJ2-3	-	TGTGCCAGTAGTCCAGGGACCACGGGAGATACGCAGTATTTT	CASSPGTTGDTQYF
TRBV7-9	-	TRBJ1-1	TRBD1	TGTGCCAGCAGCTGGCCGGGACAGGGGATTGAAGCTTTCTTT	CASSWPGQGIEAFF
TRBV30	-	TRBJ1-2	TRBD1	TGTGCCTGGACCCCGGACAGGGCCTATGGCTACACCTTC	CAWTPDRAYGYTF
TRBV7-2	-	TRBJ2-6	-	TGTGCCAGCAGCAGCAGACAGAGACTCTCTGGGGCCAACGTCCTGACTTTC	CASSSRQRLSGANVLTF
TRBV9	-	TRBJ2-1	TRBD1	TGTGCCAGCAGCGTAGGAGGGGGCTACTACAATGAGCAGTTCTTC	CASSVGGGYYNEQFF
TRBV30	once	TRBJ1-5	-	TGTGCCTGGGCGGCGGATAGCAATCAGCCCCAGCATTTT	CAWAADSNQPQHF
TRBV18	-	TRBJ2-2	-	TGTGCCAGCTCACCGATCGAGACTACCGGGGAGCTGTTTTTT	CASSPIETTGELFF
TRBV4-2	-	TRBJ2-5	-	TGTGCCAGCAGCCAAGGCCGGGCCGGAGAGACCCAGTACTTC	CASSQGRAGETQYF
TRBV3-1/TRBV3-2	-	TRBJ1-3	-	TGTGCCAGCAGTTCAGACGGGAGCTCTGGAAACACCATATATTTT	CASSSDGSSGNTIYF
TRBV7-9	-	TRBJ1-6	-	TGTGCCAGCAGCTTAGCGATTAGAGCCTCACCCCTCCACTTT	CASSLAIRASPLHF
TRBV5-1	-	TRBJ2-7	-	TGCGCCAGCAGCTTGGGGGACACTTACTACGAGCAGTACTTC	CASSLGDTYYEQYF
TRBV7-9	once	TRBJ2-3	TRBD2	TGTGCCAGCAGCTTAAGGGGTAGCGGGGACTTCACAGATACGCAGTATTTT	CASSLRGSGDFTDTQYF
TRBV5-1	few	TRBJ1-2	TRBD1	TGCGCCAGCAGCCCCGGGACAGTCCGAAGTGGCTACACCTTC	CASSPGTVRSGYTF
TRBV18	-	TRBJ1-2	-	TGTGCCAGCTCACCAGATCTCCAGGGAGGCTATGGCTACACCTTC	CASSPDLQGGYGYTF
TRBV11-2	once	TRBJ2-7	TRBD1	TGTGCCAGCAGCTTAGTGGCGACAGGGCCAACGAACGAGCAGTACTTC	CASSLVATGPTNEQYF
TRBV19	-	TRBJ1-5	-	TGTGCCAGTAGAGCGACAGGCGCCAATCAGCCCCAGCATTTT	CASRATGANQPQHF
TRBV6-2/TRBV6-3	-	TRBJ1-1	-	TGTGCCAGCAGTTTCGGCAGGGACACTGAAGCTTTCTTT	CASSFGRDTEAFF
TRBV7-3	-	TRBJ2-2	-	TGTGCCAGCAGCTCCGACAGGACCTTGGCCGGGGAGCTGTTTTTT	CASSSDRTLAGELFF
TRBV4-1	-	TRBJ2-3	TRBD1	TGCGCCAGCAGCCTCCTCTGGCCGGGACAGGGGGGTACAGATACGCAGTATTTT	CASSLLWPGQGGTDTQYF
TRBV6-4	-	TRBJ2-1	-	TGTGCCAGCAGTGACTCTCCAGAAAATGAGCAGTTCTTC	CASSDSPENEQFF
TRBV2	-	TRBJ1-2	TRBD1	TGTGCCAGCACCGGACAGGTGTCACAATATGGCTACACCTTC	CASTGQVSQYGYTF
TRBV5-5	-	TRBJ1-6	-	TGTGCCAGCAGCGACTTGGGGCAGGGCGAGAATTCACCCCTCCACTTT	CASSDLGQGENSPLHF
TRBV7-9	once	TRBJ2-3	-	TGTGCCAGCAGCCACGGAGGGGGCTCCACAGATACGCAGTATTTT	CASSHGGGSTDTQYF
TRBV5-1	-	TRBJ2-5	-	TGCGCCAGCCGGGAACGTGGGGGCGCGGGTATCCAAGAGACCCAGTACTTC	CASRERGGAGIQETQYF
TRBV5-6	few	TRBJ2-3	TRBD2	TGTGCCAGCAGCTTGGTATCTGCGGGGGGGAGGACAGATACGCAGTATTTT	CASSLVSAGGRTDTQYF